This T cell receptor beta chain was sequenced in a study of T cells in Graves' hyperthyroidism and ophthalmopathy. A note on this clonotype: Its antigen is as yet unknown.

This CDR3 has 17 residues. J lost 1 base, V lost 3 bases, and 7 bases had no gene match. The germline V gene encodes CDR1 MNHEY and CDR2 SMNVEV (reference sequence). The source material, RNA transcripts, was used to amplify TCR beta CDR3 regions. In the first-round RT-PCR of the TCR CDR3, the HTBI primer set was used. TCRdb passed the multiplex PCR reads through MiXCR, listing each CDR3 protein once. The table records about 600,000 distinct CDR3 sequences, roughly 16% of them present only once. Points from the study as a whole: Most clonotypes expanded in thyroid above 0.001 were likewise present in blood.

This receptor was identified in a woman aged 35 to 49 with Graves' ophthalmopathy. This chain links TRBV27 with TRBJ2-2; 8 positions match TRBD1. The sample comprised blood. Written as DNA, the CDR3 is TGTGCCAGCAGTTTCCCCACCGGGACAGGGAACACCGGGGAGCTGTTTTTT. Protein product: CASSFPTGTGNTGELFF.